The rows below give T cell receptor beta chains drawn from one sample of a study of metastatic and nonmetastatic thyroid tumors. MiXCR was used by TCRdb to re-call the PCR reads. The top ten clones hold less than 15% of a sample with about 13,000 clones, over 25% of them seen once. The sequenced sample was tumor tissue. The receptors shown here come from a female donor with papillary thyroid cancer or a benign thyroid nodule (not recorded which). Some clones in this sample may be carry-over from other donors' samples. Both conserved end residues are part of each CDR3.

v_call cdr3_aa
TRBV5-1 CASSWPNGTSSGNEQFF
TRBV28 CASSYRMGGDLTGELFF
TRBV5-1 CASSSGLVPYTQYF
TRBV20-1 CSARGVLLSYEQYF
TRBV4-2 CASSQEGTSGIYEQYF
TRBV2 CASSVEGTLYEQYF
TRBV6-1 CASSEEVAGAYEQYF
TRBV18 CASSPMTDTQYF
TRBV27 CASSTRLAGPLQETQYF
TRBV28 CASRTSGAYEQYF
TRBV4-1 CASSQFSDLSYNEQFF
TRBV3-1 CASRGDSSGNTIYF
TRBV20-1 CSAREGTIGSNEQFF
TRBV28 CASTVASGSNEQFF
TRBV4-3 CASSFRQVGETQYF
TRBV27 CASSLSRGAYEQYF
TRBV3-1 CASSQDRVSYTF
TRBV5-1 CASSAAGSYNEQFF
TRBV5-1 CASSGRDLAGTQYF
TRBV28 CASSPHRGRDLGSPLHF
TRBV20-1 CSAEGVYGTQYF
TRBV18 CASSPLESLYF
TRBV6-2/TRBV6-3 CASSPSGRVREQYF
TRBV5-1 CASKTGSAPNEKLFF
TRBV20-1 CSARVPSGSHPYEQYF
TRBV29-1 CSVLGQGEEKLFF
TRBV10-3 CAISESMNTEAFF
TRBV7-2 CASSLAFGQGDLGFYGYTF
TRBV30 CAWNPGNFDSPLHF
TRBV28 CASSLRGMGTDTQYF